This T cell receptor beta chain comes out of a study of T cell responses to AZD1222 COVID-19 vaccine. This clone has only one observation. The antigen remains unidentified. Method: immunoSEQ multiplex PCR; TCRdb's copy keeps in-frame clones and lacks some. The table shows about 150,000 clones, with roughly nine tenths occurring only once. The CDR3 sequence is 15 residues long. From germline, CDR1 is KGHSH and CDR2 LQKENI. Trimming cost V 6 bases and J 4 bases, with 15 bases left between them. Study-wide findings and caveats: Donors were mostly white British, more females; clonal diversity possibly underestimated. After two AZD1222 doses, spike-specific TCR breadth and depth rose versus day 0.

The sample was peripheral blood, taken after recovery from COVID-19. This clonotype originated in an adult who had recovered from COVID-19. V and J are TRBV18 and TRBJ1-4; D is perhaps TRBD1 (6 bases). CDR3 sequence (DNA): TGTGCCAGCTCCCCCAACAGGGAACTTAATGAAAAACTGTTTTTT. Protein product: CASSPNRELNEKLFF. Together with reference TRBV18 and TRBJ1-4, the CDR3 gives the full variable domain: NAGVMQNPRHLVRRRGQEARLRCSPMKGHSHVYWYRQLPEEGLKFMVYLQKENIIDESGMPKERFSAEFPKEGPSILRIQQVVRGDSAAYFCASSPNRELNEKLFFGSGTQLSVL.